The 10 T cell receptor beta chains below all came from one sample that was sequenced in a study of cytomegalovirus exposure and HLA in healthy donors. The study ran its PCR with 60 Vbeta and 13 Jbeta primers. Clones were read by immunoSEQ multiplex PCR, and TCRdb kept only the in-frame ones, dropping some. The data show approximately 190,000 clones, about four fifths seen once. What was sequenced was PBMCs. These receptors all come from a boy aged 2 to 10 in good health and CMV-seronegative.

This sequence joins TRBV7-9 and TRBJ2-5, with 7 positions matching TRBD2. Germline CDR1 and CDR2: SEHNR and FQNEAQ (reference sequence). The V and J ends lost 4 bases and 4 bases, in that order; junction bases with no gene match: 6. The CDR3 consists of 14 residues. The CDR3 here is CASSSTGGGETQYF. The CDR3 bases are TGTGCCAGCAGCTCCACGGGGGGAGGAGAGACCCAGTACTTC. Drawing the rest from reference TRBV7-9 and TRBJ2-5, the complete variable domain is DTGVSQNPRHKITKRGQNVTFRCDPISEHNRLYWYRQTLGQGPEFLTYFQNEAQLEKSRLLSDRFSAERPKGSFSTLEIQRTEQGDSAMYLCASSSTGGGETQYFGPGTRLLVL.

This clone has just one count. This rearrangement joins TRBV7-2 to TRBJ1-6; the D is unclear. CDR3 length: 12 residues. V lost 5 bases to trimming and J lost 7 bases, with 6 bases between them. Germline CDR1 and CDR2: SGHTA and FQGNSA. CDR3 loop: CASSPGNSPLHF. The CDR3 nucleotides read TGTGCCAGCAGCCCAGGCAATTCACCCCTCCACTTT.

A note on this clone: The same CDR3 arises from other DNA sequences in this sample as well. The CDR3 reads CASSQDRGGAYGYTF. The DNA of the CDR3 is TGTGCCAGCAGCCAAGATAGAGGAGGAGCCTATGGCTACACCTTC. V and J are TRBV4-2 and TRBJ1-2, with D hard to call. Germline CDR1 is LGHNA and CDR2 is YNFKEQ. The length of the CDR3 is 15 residues. Trimming stripped 0 bases from V and 4 bases from J, with 12 bases between.

The V and J genes are TRBV6-1 and TRBJ2-1; tentative D call: TRBD1 (5 bases). Trimming took off 8 bases at V and 5 bases at J, with 16 bases between the two ends. CDR3 length: 14 amino acids. The germline CDR1 and CDR2 sequences are MNHNS and SASEGT. The CDR3 DNA follows: TGTGCCAGCGGAAAACAGGTGACGCACAATGAGCAGTTCTTC. Its translation is CASGKQVTHNEQFF.

This rearrangement joins TRBV18 to TRBJ2-7; the D gene is possibly TRBD1 (6 bases). V was trimmed by 0 bases and J by 3 bases, leaving 9 bases between them. Germline lookup yields CDR1 KGHSH and CDR2 LQKENI. The CDR3 covers 14 residues. The CDR3 reads CASSPPAQGYEQYF. CDR3 bases: TGTGCCAGCTCACCACCGGCACAGGGCTACGAGCAGTACTTC.

This chain connects TRBV27 to TRBJ2-7; a possible D gene is TRBD1 (6 bases). This CDR3 has 13 amino acids. CDR1 is MNHEY, CDR2 SMNVEV, per germline (reference sequence). Trimming left V 4 bases short and J 3 bases short, with 10 bases between. CDR3 bases: TGTGCCAGCAGTTCTTGGGGGCTCTACGAGCAGTACTTC. It translates to CASSSWGLYEQYF.

This clone showed up just a few times. This chain links TRBV5-1 with TRBJ2-1; 8 nucleotides agree with TRBD2. This CDR3 has 15 residues. V lost 4 bases to trimming and J lost 5 bases; unmatched junction nucleotides: 8. Germline V gene sequence: CDR1 SGHRS, CDR2 YFSETQ. The CDR3 is CASSPGGAGDNEQFF. The CDR3 region has the DNA TGCGCCAGCAGCCCCGGGGGGGCCGGTGACAATGAGCAGTTCTTC.

This clone was observed a single time. The chain is built from TRBV10-1 and TRBJ1-2; TRBD1 matches at 7 bases. The CDR3 spans 12 residues. Germline V gene data show CDR1 as WNHNN and CDR2 as SYGVQD (reference sequence). Germline trimming cut 6 bases from V and 4 bases from J; bases unmatched to any gene: 2. The CDR3 coding sequence is TGCGCCAGCAGGGGACAGCGCTATGGCTACACCTTC. Translation: CASRGQRYGYTF.

The chain uses TRBV7-2 and TRBJ1-4; 9 nucleotides line up with TRBD1. V shed 2 bases and J 8 bases; nucleotides not matched to a gene: 6. Germline V gives CDR1 SGHTA, CDR2 FQGNSA. The CDR3 runs 15 residues. The CDR3 loop reads CASSLLGTGKEKLFF. CDR3 DNA: TGTGCCAGCAGCTTATTGGGGACAGGGAAAGAAAAACTGTTTTTT.

This clone was counted a single time. The chain recombines TRBV6-5 with TRBJ2-7; weak D call: TRBD2 (6 bases). Germline V lookup: CDR1 MNHEY, CDR2 SVGAGI. V lost 5 bases and J 0 bases, leaving 8 bases between the germline ends. This CDR3 is built from 13 residues. Written as DNA, the CDR3 is TGTGCCAGCAGTACCGGGGGCTCCTACGAGCAGTACTTC. The encoded protein is CASSTGGSYEQYF.